This T cell receptor (beta chain) was obtained from a study of OX40 agonist ivuxolimab in advanced cancers. On the study more broadly: The mean age was roughly 60 years, ranging from 23 to 79, with 80% to 85% of participants male. Study outcomes and limitations: Relative to CD4+ cells, CD8+ T cells on average had more expanded clones.

This clone was detected once. Its antigen is unidentified. Sequenced by immunoSEQ multiplex PCR; TCRdb stores in-frame clones only, minus some. The sample includes tens of thousands of clones, about 91% of them seen just once. The sequencing used CD4+ or CD8+ T cells sorted from blood, collected in a trial of the OX40 agonist ivuxolimab. This sequence originates from an adult with an advanced solid tumor such as melanoma, head and neck, liver or kidney cancer.

The CDR3 coding sequence is TGTGCCAGCAGCTTAGGAAGACAGGGCTACGAGCAGTACTTC. This sequence encodes CASSLGRQGYEQYF. The chain joins TRBV7-2 to TRBJ2-7; 7 nucleotides line up with TRBD1. Per germline, CDR1 SGHTA and CDR2 FQGNSA. The CDR3 is 14 residues long. V gave up 1 base and J gave up 3 bases; unmatched junction bases: 3.